These 26 T cell receptor beta chains originate from one sample sequenced in a study of response to subunit inactivated influenza vaccine. TCRdb redid the calling of the RT-PCR reads with MiXCR, one entry per CDR3 protein. The table shows around 750,000 distinct CDR3 sequences, with 21% occurring only once. The specimen comprised PBMCs from blood, sampled 4 to 6 days after vaccination. The source is a man between 45 and 60 years old who received an inactivated influenza vaccine.

The chain has TRBV7-8 and TRBJ2-1; D remains unclear. Trimming left V 1 base short and J 7 bases short, with 8 bases between. CDR3 size: 13 residues. Looked up from germline, CDR1 is SGHVS and CDR2 is FQNEAQ. Here the CDR3 DNA reads TGTGCCAGCAGCTTAGATGAAGGGAATGAGCAGTTCTTC. As protein: CASSLDEGNEQFF.

This chain connects TRBV9 to TRBJ2-1, with D hard to call. The CDR3 is 11 residues long. Germline lookup yields CDR1 SGDLS and CDR2 YYNGEE. The V end lost 1 base, the J end lost 8 bases, and 4 bases lay between the germline ends. The CDR3 here is CASSVSYEQFF. CDR3 in DNA: TGTGCCAGCAGCGTATCTTATGAGCAGTTCTTC.

V gene TRBV6-2 or TRBV6-3 combines with J gene TRBJ2-5, with a tentative D call TRBD1 (5 bases). The germline V gene encodes CDR1 MNHEY and CDR2 SVGEGT. This CDR3 region has 14 residues. The V end lost 2 bases, the J end lost 7 bases, and 14 bases lay between the germline ends. In nucleotides, the CDR3 is TGTGCCAGCAGTTACCCGGACATCTCGGGGACCCAGTACTTC. Translation: CASSYPDISGTQYF.

The chain combines TRBV9 with TRBJ2-3; TRBD2 agrees at 10 bases. The J segment lost 5 bases and the V segment lost 0 bases, leaving 12 bases of the junction unmatched. The CDR3 has 18 residues. In germline, CDR1 is SGDLS, CDR2 YYNGEE. The CDR3 DNA sequence: TGTGCCAGCAGCGTAGCTCTAGCGGGGGCTACCTTCGGAGATACGCAGTATTTT. This gives the protein CASSVALAGATFGDTQYF.

At least ten counts were recorded for this clonotype. The chain employs TRBV12-3 or TRBV12-4 and TRBJ1-2; D is unclear. Trimming cost V 5 bases and J 0 bases, with 10 bases left between them. The CDR3 covers 14 residues. CDR3 DNA sequence: TGTGCCAGCAGTCCCGGGGTAGCTAACTATGGCTACACCTTC. It translates to CASSPGVANYGYTF.

This chain joins TRBV7-8 and TRBJ2-6, with D possibly matching TRBD1 (5 bases). This CDR3 is 18 amino acids long. Trimming pared 3 bases from V and 1 base from J, leaving 16 bases between. The germline V gene encodes CDR1 SGHVS and CDR2 FQNEAQ. CDR3 bases: TGTGCCAGCAGCTTGGCCCGGACATGGATTTCTGGGGCCAACGTCCTGACTTTC. It encodes CASSLARTWISGANVLTF.

In its sample, this clonotype was seen a few times. This chain links TRBV7-6 with TRBJ2-5; 8 bases match TRBD2. CDR3 length: 15 residues. Germline CDR1 is SGHVS and CDR2 is FNYEAQ. Losses at the gene ends were 1 base for V and 7 bases for J; bases not matched to a gene: 8. In DNA, the CDR3 is TGTGCCAGCAGCTTAGAATCAGCGGGAGTTGGGACCCAGTACTTC. Translating gives CASSLESAGVGTQYF.

CDR3: CASKGQGSPETQYF. In DNA, the CDR3 is TGCGCCAGCAAGGGACAGGGGTCACCAGAGACCCAGTACTTC. The V call is TRBV10-2, the J call TRBJ2-5; 10 nucleotides agree with TRBD1. V shed 7 bases, J shed 4 bases, and the junction held 6 bases outside the gene matches. CDR1 and CDR2 from the germline V gene are WSHSY and SAAADI. The CDR3 consists of 14 residues.

This chain connects TRBV5-1 to TRBJ1-1; D is unresolved. This CDR3 has 14 residues. The germline gives CDR1 SGHRS, CDR2 YFSETQ. The V gene lost 4 bases and the J gene lost 3 bases, with 13 bases spanning the gap. The CDR3 nucleotides read TGCGCCAGCAGCGGAGCTACGTCCCACACTGAAGCTTTCTTT. It specifies CASSGATSHTEAFF.

For this clonotype: A read error may account for a junction end that differs from germline. This chain uses TRBV6-2 or TRBV6-3 with TRBJ2-5; D remains ambiguous. The V gene's germline CDR1 is MNHEY and CDR2 SVGEGT. The CDR3 has 11 amino acids. The DNA of the CDR3 is TGTGCCAGCAGAAATCTCGAACGCCTTTGCTTC. This gives the protein CASRNLERLCF.

V usage is TRBV7-9 and J usage is TRBJ2-3; no clear D gene. V lost 1 base, J lost 0 bases, and 5 bases lay in between. The CDR3 length is 14 residues. Germline CDR1 SEHNR, CDR2 FQNEAQ (reference sequence). The CDR3 DNA sequence: TGTGCCAGCAGCTTAGAATATAGCACAGATACGCAGTATTTT. Amino acids: CASSLEYSTDTQYF.

CDR3 sequence (DNA): TGTGCCAGCAGCCCGGGAACCGGGACAGGGAGGTACAATGAGCAGTTCTTC. Its translation: CASSPGTGTGRYNEQFF. This chain links TRBV3-1 with TRBJ2-1; 9 nucleotides match TRBD1. V lost 4 bases, J lost 4 bases, and 11 bases stayed unmatched. Germline V CDR1 and CDR2: LGHDT, YNNKEL (reference sequence). The CDR3 contains 17 residues.

V usage is TRBV6-2 or TRBV6-3 and J usage is TRBJ2-7; 7 bases map to TRBD2. Trimming cost V 7 bases and J 1 base; bases outside gene matches: 4. The CDR3 totals 13 residues. Germline V lookup: CDR1 MNHEY, CDR2 SVGEGT. The CDR3 region is CASIKRGSYEQYF. The CDR3 region has the DNA TGTGCCAGCATAAAGCGGGGATCCTACGAGCAGTACTTC.

This clonotype was counted a few times. The chain employs TRBV27 and TRBJ1-5; D possibly corresponds to TRBD1 (6 bases). CDR1 and CDR2 (germline): MNHEY, SMNVEV (reference sequence). The CDR3 loop spans 16 amino acids. V was pared by 6 bases and J by 0 bases, with 15 bases between. The CDR3 DNA follows: TGTGCCAGCAGCCCGGACAGTTCGTATAGCAATCAGCCCCAGCATTTT. Protein product: CASSPDSSYSNQPQHF.

This clonotype was picked up a small number of times. The chain employs TRBV12-3 or TRBV12-4 and TRBJ1-1; a weak D match, TRBD1 (5 bases). With 3 bases removed from V and 4 bases from J, the gap between germline ends came to 6 bases. The CDR3 has 12 amino acids. The CDR3 DNA reads as TGTGCCAGCAGTTTCGGGGCCACTGAAGCTTTCTTT. It encodes CASSFGATEAFF.

The chain links TRBV20-1 to TRBJ2-5; D is unresolved. V lost 5 bases and J lost 5, with 15 bases in between. Germline CDR1 and CDR2: DFQATT and SNEGSKA (reference sequence). CDR3 size: 13 residues. The CDR3, as DNA: TGCAGTGCTGACGTCAGAATAGGGGAGACCCAGTACTTC. It is translated as CSADVRIGETQYF.

This clonotype was counted a few times. V and J are TRBV5-1 and TRBJ2-7; the match to TRBD2 covers 8 bases. The CDR3 contains 15 residues. Losses at the gene ends were 6 bases for V and 0 bases for J; bases not matched to a gene: 8. Germline loops: CDR1 SGHRS, CDR2 YFSETQ. The CDR3 nucleotides are TGCGCCAGCACCCCAACCGGGACTAGCTCCTACGAGCAGTACTTC. Its protein is CASTPTGTSSYEQYF.

This clonotype has only a few counts. The CDR3 sequence is CASSYRNEQYF. CDR3 nucleotides: TGTGCCAGCAGTTACCGGAACGAGCAGTACTTC. The chain couples TRBV6-5 to TRBJ2-7; no definite D call. There are 11 residues in the CDR3. Germline CDR1 MNHEY, CDR2 SVGAGI. V gave up 2 bases and J gave up 5 bases, with 4 bases separating them.

The gene calls are TRBV18 and TRBJ1-5; D is undetermined. Germline V gene sequence: CDR1 KGHSH, CDR2 LQKENI. This CDR3 is built from 15 residues. V was shortened by 5 bases and J by 4 bases, with 15 bases between the two germline ends. CDR3 coding DNA: TGTGCCAGCTCAGCTATACCGGGTCCAAATCAGCCCCAGCATTTT. It yields the protein CASSAIPGPNQPQHF.

The chain joins TRBV29-1 to TRBJ2-7; D is ambiguous. This CDR3 has 13 residues. Germline V CDR1 and CDR2: SQVTM, ANQGSEA. V dropped 0 bases and J dropped 3 bases, with 9 bases sitting between them. Here the CDR3 reads CSVEDGSYYEQYF. CDR3 bases: TGCAGCGTTGAAGATGGCAGCTACTACGAGCAGTACTTC.

The chain links TRBV5-6 to TRBJ2-7; D gene ambiguous. The CDR3 length is 14 residues. The ends were cut back, 1 base at V and 2 bases at J, with 10 bases in the middle. Germline-derived CDR1 and CDR2 are SGHDT and YYEEEE. CDR3 sequence: CASSLYRSTYEQYF. The CDR3 nucleotides read TGTGCCAGCAGCTTGTATAGGAGTACCTACGAGCAGTACTTC.

The V and J genes are TRBV20-1 and TRBJ2-5, with a weak D call TRBD1 (6 bases). The CDR3 spans 14 residues. The V gene lost 2 bases and the J gene lost 4 bases, with 14 bases spanning the gap. Germline V lookup: CDR1 DFQATT, CDR2 SNEGSKA (reference sequence). The CDR3 here is CSARPQGKGETQYF. In DNA form, the CDR3 reads TGCAGTGCTAGACCCCAGGGGAAAGGAGAGACCCAGTACTTC.

This chain links TRBV12-3 or TRBV12-4 with TRBJ2-7; 8 bases fit TRBD1. The ends lost 7 bases at V and 5 bases at J; junction bases unmatched: 7. The CDR3 contains 13 residues. CDR3 residues: CASKGQGRHEQYF. For the CDR3, the DNA is TGTGCCAGCAAAGGACAGGGAAGGCACGAGCAGTACTTC.

V usage is TRBV12-3 or TRBV12-4 and J usage is TRBJ2-3; D remains ambiguous. V was cut by 8 bases and J by 0 bases, with 9 bases left in between. CDR3 length equals 13 residues. DNA for the CDR3: TGTGCCAGCGGGCTACAGAGCACAGATACGCAGTATTTT. Translation: CASGLQSTDTQYF.

This chain connects TRBV4-1 to TRBJ2-1; 10 bases align to TRBD1. Germline-derived CDR1 and CDR2 are MGHRA and YSYEKL. Losses at the gene ends were 1 base for V and 8 bases for J; bases not matched to a gene: 5. CDR3 length: 15 residues. The CDR3 nucleotides read TGCGCCAGCAGCCAAGCGGGACAGGGGCATCATGAGCAGTTCTTC. Protein sequence: CASSQAGQGHHEQFF.

By share, this clonotype ranks as medium-sized. The chain combines TRBV4-2 with TRBJ2-3; 10 nucleotides line up with TRBD2. Germline V CDR1 and CDR2: LGHNA, YNFKEQ. The ends lost 4 bases at V and 6 bases at J; junction bases unmatched: 13. The CDR3 extends over 17 amino acids. The CDR3 DNA reads as TGTGCCAGCAGCCGCCCCCCCAGCGGGAGGGCCAGGGATACGCAGTATTTT. Its protein product is CASSRPPSGRARDTQYF.